Each of the 20 T cell receptor beta chains below was sequenced from the same sample in a study. TCRdb used MiXCR to reprocess the 5' RACE reads, holding one entry per CDR3 protein. The profile shows 550 to 650 distinct CDR3 sequences, about a tenth of them singletons. The sequencing input was central memory T cells from blood PBMCs. Subset described: central memory CD4+ T cells. All receptors derive from a male donor with HIV.

This clonotype was observed a handful of times. This sequence joins TRBV4-1 and TRBJ2-5, with D tentatively TRBD1 or TRBD2 (5 bases each). Germline CDR1 and CDR2: MGHRA and YSYEKL. V dropped 4 bases and J dropped 2 bases, with 11 bases sitting between them. This CDR3 spans 14 amino acids. CDR3 sequence reads: CASSPGRMQETQYF. The CDR3 DNA follows: TGCGCCAGCAGCCCGGGACGGATGCAAGAGACCCAGTACTTC.

This chain connects TRBV6-1 to TRBJ2-7; 16 nucleotides agree with TRBD2. This CDR3 spans 14 amino acids. The V gene's germline CDR1 is MNHNS and CDR2 SASEGT. V lost 5 bases and J lost 11; bases outside the gene matches: 6. CDR3 amino acids: CASSTGLAGGNEYF. DNA for the CDR3: TGTGCCAGCAGTACGGGACTAGCGGGGGGGAACGAGTACTTC.

The V and J genes are TRBV7-3 and TRBJ2-1, with a weak D call TRBD1 (6 bases). Per germline, CDR1 SGHTA and CDR2 FQGTGA. The CDR3 covers 13 residues. V lost 4 bases and J lost 5, with 9 bases in between. The CDR3 bases are TGTGCCAGCAGCTACACAGGGAACAATGAGCAGTTCTTC. This codes for CASSYTGNNEQFF.

The rearrangement links TRBV10-3 to TRBJ2-1; 12 bases agree with TRBD2. There are 14 residues in the CDR3. In germline, CDR1 is ENHRY, CDR2 SYGVKD. V gave up 4 bases and J gave up 7 bases; unmatched junction bases: 2. The CDR3 is CAISGTSGDNEQFF. DNA for the CDR3: TGTGCCATCAGTGGGACTAGCGGGGATAATGAGCAGTTCTTC.

The V gene is TRBV5-5, the J gene TRBJ2-7; D is unresolved. This CDR3 comprises 14 residues. CDR1 SGHKS and CDR2 YYEKEE come from the germline V gene (reference sequence). Trimming took off 3 bases at V and 0 bases at J, with 10 bases between the two ends. The chain's CDR3 is CASSSRGDSYEQYF. The CDR3 bases are TGTGCCAGCAGCTCCCGTGGGGACTCCTACGAGCAGTACTTC.

The J gene is TRBJ1-1, the V gene TRBV15; tentatively, D is TRBD1 (5 bases). The CDR3 totals 18 residues. Per the germline V gene, CDR1 is LNHNV and CDR2 is YYDKDF (reference sequence). Trimming took 5 bases from V and 0 from J, leaving 22 bases between them. This chain's CDR3 is CATSPRGGGLRVNTEAFF. The DNA of the CDR3 is TGTGCCACCAGCCCGAGAGGTGGGGGTTTAAGAGTGAACACTGAAGCTTTCTTT. Supplemented by reference TRBV15 and TRBJ1-1, the full variable domain reads DAMVIQNPRYQVTQFGKPVTLSCSQTLNHNVMYWYQQKSSQAPKLLFHYYDKDFNNEADTPDNFQSRRPNTSFCFLDIRSPGLGDTAMYLCATSPRGGGLRVNTEAFFGQGTRLTVV.

CDR3 residues: CSAQGVVGQPQHF. As DNA, the CDR3 is TGCAGTGCTCAGGGGGTTGTTGGGCAGCCCCAGCATTTT. The chain carries TRBV20-1 and TRBJ1-5; 7 bases fit TRBD1. Germline V gives CDR1 DFQATT, CDR2 SNEGSKA (reference sequence). The ends lost 5 bases at V and 7 bases at J; junction bases unmatched: 8. CDR3 length equals 13 residues.

This clonotype was detected only a few times. The chain links TRBV30 to TRBJ2-6; D uncertain. This CDR3 contains 15 residues. Per the germline V gene, CDR1 is GTSNPN and CDR2 is SVGIG (reference sequence). Deletions cut 0 bases from V and 3 bases from J, with 9 bases between. CDR3 region: CAWSVPGVGANVLTF. DNA of the CDR3: TGTGCCTGGAGTGTACCAGGTGTTGGGGCCAACGTCCTGACTTTC. The entire variable domain, with the rest obtained from reference TRBV30 and TRBJ2-6, is as follows: SQTIHQWPATLVQPVGSPLSLECTVEGTSNPNLYWYRQAAGRGLQLLFYSVGIGQISSEVPQNLSASRPQDRQFILSSKKLLLSDSGFYLCAWSVPGVGANVLTFGAGSRLTVL.

The genes are TRBV5-1 and TRBJ1-2; TRBD1 might be the D (5 bases). Germline CDR1 and CDR2: SGHRS and YFSETQ. The CDR3 sequence is 14 residues long. V was trimmed by 4 bases and J by 7 bases, leaving 17 bases between them. The CDR3 here is CASSGPGGAGGYTF. The CDR3 DNA is TGCGCCAGCAGCGGACCCGGGGGTGCTGGTGGCTACACCTTC.

This clonotype was recorded a few times. V usage is TRBV4-3 and J usage is TRBJ2-5; D is perhaps TRBD2 (7 bases). Germline loops: CDR1 LGHNA, CDR2 YSLEER. The CDR3 is 18 amino acids. Trimming removed 0 bases at V and 2 bases at J, with 19 bases between. CDR3 sequence reads: CASSQDWSGGRAQETQYF. Here the CDR3 DNA reads TGCGCCAGCAGCCAAGATTGGTCGGGGGGCAGGGCTCAAGAGACCCAGTACTTC.

The chain recombines TRBV11-1 with TRBJ2-1; 13 bases line up with TRBD2. Germline V lookup: CDR1 SGHAT, CDR2 FQDESV (reference sequence). CDR3 size: 15 residues. After removal of 0 bases from V and 9 bases from J, the junction contained 2 bases not matched to a gene. In DNA, the CDR3 is TGTGCCAGCAGCTTAGCCACTAGCGGGGGGGGTGAGCAGTTCTTC. This translates into CASSLATSGGGEQFF.

This clonotype is large. V usage is TRBV6-5 and J usage is TRBJ1-1; no clear D gene. Trimming removed 3 bases at V and 5 bases at J, with 13 bases between. Germline V gene data show CDR1 as MNHEY and CDR2 as SVGAGI. CDR3 length equals 14 residues. CDR3 residues: CASSYGGERTEAFF. The CDR3 DNA follows: TGTGCCAGCAGTTATGGTGGTGAAAGGACTGAAGCTTTCTTT.

V and J are TRBV28 and TRBJ2-5; TRBD2 is a possible D gene (5 bases). V was clipped by 7 bases and J by 7 bases, with 22 bases between them. The CDR3 is 15 residues long. Per the germline V gene, CDR1 is MDHEN and CDR2 is SYDVKM. The CDR3, as DNA: TGTGCCAGCACCAACCCCATTGGTGTTCGGGGGACCCAGTACTTC. Translated: CASTNPIGVRGTQYF.

This clonotype appeared a few times. V gene TRBV11-3 combines with J gene TRBJ1-1; no clear D. V was cut by 3 bases and J by 2 bases, with 7 bases left in between. Germline V gene lookup returns CDR1 SGHNT and CDR2 YENEEA. The CDR3 has 13 residues. The CDR3 sequence is CASSFNRNTEAFF. DNA for the CDR3: TGTGCCAGCAGCTTCAACAGAAACACTGAAGCTTTCTTT.

This chain links TRBV29-1 with TRBJ2-3; a weak D match, TRBD2 (6 bases). CDR1 is SQVTM, CDR2 ANQGSEA, per germline. The CDR3 contains 14 residues. V was pared by 4 bases and J by 3 bases, with 14 bases between. The CDR3 region is CSVVRGIGTDTQYF. As DNA, the CDR3 is TGCAGCGTTGTGCGGGGAATAGGGACAGATACGCAGTATTTT.

This clonotype was seen a handful of times. The J gene is TRBJ1-2, the V gene TRBV27, with D unresolved. The CDR3 has 14 amino acids. V lost 7 bases to trimming and J lost 8 bases, with 20 bases between them. Germline assignment: CDR1 MNHEY and CDR2 SMNVEV (reference sequence). CDR3: CASKWAGGRGGYTF. In DNA form, the CDR3 reads TGTGCCAGCAAGTGGGCAGGAGGCCGTGGGGGCTACACCTTC.

A note on this clonotype: Being one base from a much bigger clone, this may be a read error. J is TRBJ1-2 and V is TRBV19; 7 bases agree with TRBD1. Germline assignment: CDR1 LNHDA and CDR2 SQIVND (reference sequence). The CDR3 contains 15 residues. After removal of 4 bases from V and 8 bases from J, the junction contained 13 bases not matched to a gene. The CDR3 DNA reads as TGTGCCAGTAGTACTCGGATAGGGGGCTCGGACGGCTACACCTTC. It specifies CASSTRIGGSDGYTF.

This clonotype was seen more than once but under ten times. The rearrangement uses TRBV6-5 and TRBJ2-5, with D uncertain. V lost 0 bases and J 4 bases, leaving 6 bases between the germline ends. CDR1 is MNHEY and CDR2 is SVGAGI in the germline V gene. This CDR3 is built from 13 residues. The DNA for the CDR3 is TGTGCCAGCAGTTACTCGCTCGGAGAGACCCAGTACTTC. Protein product: CASSYSLGETQYF.

The chain has TRBV3-1 and TRBJ2-5, with no clear D. Germline V gene sequence: CDR1 LGHDT, CDR2 YNNKEL (reference sequence). The V end was cut by 0 bases, the J end by 7 bases, with 12 bases between. The length of the CDR3 is 14 residues. CDR3 in amino acids: CASSQDGRKRTQYF. CDR3 in DNA: TGTGCCAGCAGCCAAGACGGGCGAAAAAGGACCCAGTACTTC.

This rearrangement joins TRBV20-1 to TRBJ2-2; D unresolved. The CDR3 is 13 amino acids. Germline V gene lookup returns CDR1 DFQATT and CDR2 SNEGSKA (reference sequence). Trimming stripped 2 bases from V and 7 bases from J, with 11 bases between. CDR3 amino acids: CSARHGQGGELFF. The DNA of the CDR3 is TGCAGTGCTAGACACGGGCAAGGCGGGGAGCTGTTTTTT.